One sample yielded the 3 T cell receptor beta chains listed below, sequenced in a study of T cells after yellow fever vaccination. A single record per CDR3 protein comes from TCRdb applying MiXCR to the 5' RACE reads. The table records 25,000 to 35,000 distinct CDR3 sequences, 6% to 8% of them present only once. The source material was PBMCs, either bulk or a sorted T-cell subset (CD4+, CD8+, memory, or dextramer-sorted; not recorded which), sampled on the day of the yellow fever booster vaccination. Source of these receptors: a man aged 25-45 years who received the YFV17D yellow fever vaccine.

The chain uses TRBV30 and TRBJ2-1; 10 nucleotides match TRBD2. Germline lookup yields CDR1 GTSNPN and CDR2 SVGIG (reference sequence). This CDR3 contains 15 residues. V dropped 0 bases and J dropped 7; count of bases not matched to a gene: 6. CDR3 in amino acids: CAWSVLAGMSNEQFF. The CDR3, as DNA: TGTGCCTGGAGTGTACTAGCGGGAATGTCGAATGAGCAGTTCTTC.

This clonotype has ten or more counts. In DNA, the CDR3 is TGCGCCAGCGGACGGACAGGGAAGGTCACAGATACGCAGTATTTT. Translation gives CASGRTGKVTDTQYF. The V gene is TRBV5-1, the J gene TRBJ2-3; 8 nucleotides agree with TRBD1. With 7 bases clipped from V and 2 bases from J, the junction kept 9 bases outside the gene matches. The CDR3 runs to 15 residues. Germline V gene lookup returns CDR1 SGHRS and CDR2 YFSETQ. Supplemented by reference TRBV5-1 and TRBJ2-3, the full variable domain reads KAGVTQTPRYLIKTRGQQVTLSCSPISGHRSVSWYQQTPGQGLQFLFEYFSETQRNKGNFPGRFSGRQFSNSRSEMNVSTLELGDSALYLCASGRTGKVTDTQYFGPGTRLTVL.

This clonotype appeared many times. V gene TRBV7-8 combines with J gene TRBJ1-1, with D maybe TRBD1 (5 bases). V was shortened by 5 bases and J by 2 bases, with 12 bases between the two germline ends. This CDR3 contains 14 residues. Germline V CDR1 and CDR2: SGHVS, FQNEAQ. The CDR3 sequence: CASSRERGNTEAFF. CDR3 bases: TGTGCCAGCAGCCGAGAGAGGGGCAACACTGAAGCTTTCTTT.